Listed below are T cell receptor beta chains from one sample, sequenced in a study of T cell repertoires in ileal Crohn's disease. The method was immunoSEQ multiplex PCR; TCRdb's version includes in-frame clones alone and lacks a portion of them. The sample consists of some 16,000 clones, approximately 70% of them appearing once. The specimen sequenced was ileal tissue. The receptors come from an adult with Crohn's disease. Each CDR3 is given with its conserved first and last residue. Fields, in order: CDR3 length, J gene, clone size, D gene, V gene, CDR3 protein, CDR3 DNA. The D gene is left open where the match is weak. Only part of the rows carry a size: once, few, many, or a class if the clone is expanded.

17,TRBJ2-2,few,TRBD2,TRBV4-1,CASSQDPSGAQGGELFF,TGCGCCAGCAGCCAAGATCCTAGCGGGGCTCAGGGAGGGGAGCTGTTTTTT
18,TRBJ2-1,.,.,TRBV5-4,CASSLFGLARDHYNEQFF,TGTGCCAGCAGCTTGTTCGGTTTGGCGCGGGATCACTACAATGAGCAGTTCTTC
15,TRBJ2-7,once,TRBD2,TRBV28,CASRGVWGGSYEQYF,TGTGCCAGCAGGGGGGTTTGGGGCGGGAGCTACGAGCAGTACTTC
15,TRBJ1-6,.,.,TRBV4-1,CASSQVGEGNSPLHF,TGCGCCAGCAGCCAAGTTGGGGAGGGAAATTCACCCCTCCACTTT
13,TRBJ1-1,.,.,TRBV7-2,CASSLSGRTEAFF,TGTGCCAGCAGCTTATCGGGGAGAACTGAAGCTTTCTTT
17,TRBJ1-3,.,.,TRBV7-6,CASSLAILTDSGNTIYF,TGTGCCAGCAGCTTAGCGATTCTGACAGACTCTGGAAACACCATATATTTT
14,TRBJ1-1,.,.,TRBV9,CASSVGRAHTEAFF,TGTGCCAGCAGCGTAGGGAGGGCTCATACTGAAGCTTTCTTT
12,TRBJ2-7,.,.,TRBV7-8,CASATGSYEQYF,TGTGCCAGCGCTACGGGATCCTACGAGCAGTACTTC
19,TRBJ2-4,.,TRBD2,TRBV18,CASSPVGTTPRLGKNIQYF,TGTGCCAGCTCACCAGTGGGGACTACCCCGCGGTTAGGCAAAAACATTCAGTACTTC
12,TRBJ1-2,once,.,TRBV6-5,CASTDFLGGYTF,TGTGCCAGCACGGACTTTTTAGGAGGCTACACCTTC
15,TRBJ2-1,.,TRBD2,TRBV6-4,CASSDRTSGRNEQFF,TGTGCCAGCAGTGACCGGACTAGCGGGAGAAATGAGCAGTTCTTC
15,TRBJ2-1,.,TRBD2,TRBV13,CASSSTVSGDNEQFF,TGTGCCAGCAGCTCGACGGTTAGCGGGGACAATGAGCAGTTCTTC
15,TRBJ2-7,.,TRBD2,TRBV7-9,CASSLALAGHYEQYF,TGTGCCAGCAGCTTGGCACTAGCGGGGCACTACGAGCAGTACTTC
15,TRBJ2-3,few,.,TRBV29-1,CSVSSGQGRWDTQYF,TGCAGTGTTAGCTCGGGCCAGGGCCGGTGGGATACGCAGTATTTT
17,TRBJ1-2,.,TRBD1,TRBV28,CAIKSPGQGGPGYGYTF,TGTGCCATCAAGAGCCCCGGACAGGGAGGACCGGGTTATGGCTACACCTTC
18,TRBJ2-3,.,TRBD2,TRBV7-2,CASSLGLAGEVATDTQYF,TGTGCCAGCAGCTTGGGACTAGCGGGGGAGGTTGCCACAGATACGCAGTATTTT
16,TRBJ2-7,.,TRBD2,TRBV29-1,CSVEVRREGYGYEQYF,TGCAGCGTTGAAGTTCGCCGGGAGGGATATGGTTACGAGCAGTACTTC
13,TRBJ2-7,.,TRBD1,TRBV30,CAWSADRVGEQYF,TGTGCCTGGAGTGCAGACAGGGTCGGCGAGCAGTACTTC
11,TRBJ1-2,few,.,TRBV6-1,CASSPGYGYTF,TGTGCCAGCAGCCCAGGGTACGGCTACACCTTC
16,TRBJ2-3,.,TRBD2,TRBV5-1,CASSLLAGVRTDTQYF,TGCGCCAGCAGCTTACTAGCGGGAGTTAGAACAGATACGCAGTATTTT
14,TRBJ2-7,.,.,TRBV5-4,CASSPGGRSYEQYF,TGTGCCAGCAGCCCTGGGGGCAGATCCTACGAGCAGTACTTC
15,TRBJ2-3,.,.,TRBV10-3,CAIRMRGASTDTQYF,TGTGCCATCAGGATGAGAGGAGCTAGCACAGATACGCAGTATTTT
19,TRBJ1-5,few,TRBD1,TRBV16,CASSLYNGQGANWNQPQHF,TGTGCCAGCAGCCTATATAACGGACAGGGGGCGAATTGGAATCAGCCCCAGCATTTT
13,TRBJ1-2,.,.,TRBV19,CASSPSRGGGYTF,TGTGCCAGTAGTCCGAGCAGGGGCGGTGGCTACACCTTC
13,TRBJ2-1,.,.,TRBV6-6,CASSSTGHNEQFF,TGTGCCAGCAGTTCTACAGGTCACAATGAGCAGTTCTTC
15,TRBJ1-6,.,.,TRBV6-1,CASKEDGAYNSPLHF,TGTGCCAGCAAAGAAGACGGAGCCTATAATTCACCCCTCCACTTT
13,TRBJ2-3,.,.,TRBV5-8,CASLAGSTDTQYF,TGTGCCAGTTTGGCGGGTAGCACAGATACGCAGTATTTT
13,TRBJ1-2,few,.,TRBV4-2,CASSQATRGGYTF,TGTGCCAGCAGCCAAGCCACCCGAGGTGGCTACACCTTC
18,TRBJ2-5,.,TRBD2,TRBV28,CASSSSSDVLAGQETQYF,TGTGCCAGCAGCTCCTCCTCTGATGTACTAGCGGGACAAGAGACCCAGTACTTC
14,TRBJ1-4,few,.,TRBV28,CASALGVTNEKLFF,TGTGCCAGCGCATTAGGAGTAACTAATGAAAAACTGTTTTTT